This TCR beta chain is from a study of T cell changes during pregnancy in multiple sclerosis. The J segment lost 7 bases and the V segment lost 6 bases, leaving 5 bases of the junction unmatched. The CDR3 contains 15 residues. The germline V gene has CDR1 SNHLY and CDR2 FYNNEI. Sequencing used immunoSEQ multiplex PCR; TCRdb keeps in-frame clones, though not all of them. The table records tens of thousands of clones, approximately 90% of them present only once. J is TRBJ2-1 and V is TRBV2, with 14 bases aligning to TRBD2. This TCR came from a female donor with multiple sclerosis, enrolled in a pregnancy study. The sample was peripheral blood, taken before pregnancy. The CDR3 DNA follows: TGTGCCAGCAGGCCGACTAGCGGGGGGGCGAATGAGCAGTTCTTC. This encodes CASRPTSGGANEQFF.